The next 18 T cell receptor beta chains were all read from a single sample in a study of cytomegalovirus exposure and HLA in healthy donors (dated by TCRdb to about 2017). Receptor libraries were prepared by the immunoSEQ multiplex PCR assay. For the multiplex PCR, a mixture combining 60 forward primers for TCR Vbeta segments and 13 reverse primers for TCR Jbeta segments was used. The table was pulled from immuneACCESS by TCRdb, which kept in-frame rearrangements only. Such tables lose some clones; where checked, under half of the loss comes from unresolved V genes, and the rest has no known cause. The sample profile shows 150,000 to 200,000 clones; roughly 78% of them were found once. 1.5% of the sample is held by the ten biggest clonotypes. Sequencing used PBMCs. The receptors originated from a girl aged 5 to 17 in good health and CMV-seropositive.

The genes are TRBV27 and TRBJ2-1; 10 nucleotides agree with TRBD1. Germline CDR1 is MNHEY and CDR2 is SMNVEV (reference sequence). CDR3 length equals 15 residues. Trimming removed 4 bases from V and 6 bases from J; junction bases left unmatched: 6. The DNA for the CDR3 is TGTGCCAGCAGTTCCCCCGGGACAGGGGTCAATGAGCAGTTCTTC. It yields the protein CASSSPGTGVNEQFF.

The CDR3 DNA sequence: TGCGCCAGCAGCTTGGTAGAGGCAGCACTAGCGGGGGCCCAATGGAACGAGCAGTACTTC. Translating it yields CASSLVEAALAGAQWNEQYF. The chain has TRBV5-1 and TRBJ2-7, with 11 bases identical to TRBD2. This CDR3 contains 20 residues. The V gene end was trimmed by 0 bases and the J gene end by 5 bases; junction bases not matched to a gene: 19. The germline gives CDR1 SGHRS, CDR2 YFSETQ. The full variable domain, its missing parts supplied by reference TRBV5-1 and TRBJ2-7, is KAGVTQTPRYLIKTRGQQVTLSCSPISGHRSVSWYQQTPGQGLQFLFEYFSETQRNKGNFPGRFSGRQFSNSRSEMNVSTLELGDSALYLCASSLVEAALAGAQWNEQYFGPGTRLTVT.

This clone was detected only once. The chain combines TRBV13 with TRBJ2-3; D is perhaps TRBD2 (5 bases). V gave up 3 bases and J gave up 6 bases, with 7 bases separating them. Germline values: CDR1 PRHDT, CDR2 FYEKMQ (reference sequence). The CDR3 has 12 residues. The CDR3 reads CASSFPGDTQYF. For the CDR3, the DNA is TGTGCCAGCAGCTTCCCGGGGGATACGCAGTATTTT.

The CDR3 protein is CASSQDRMEGYTF. CDR3 DNA sequence: TGTGCCAGCAGCCAAGACAGGATGGAAGGCTACACCTTC. The rearrangement links TRBV11-2 to TRBJ1-2, with D perhaps matching TRBD1 (6 bases). Germline CDR1 reads SGHAT; CDR2 reads FQNNGV. This CDR3 contains 13 residues. Trimming stripped 5 bases from V and 8 bases from J, with 15 bases between.

The rearrangement uses TRBV2 and TRBJ1-3; 8 nucleotides line up with TRBD1. This CDR3 contains 14 residues. V was pared by 6 bases and J by 0 bases, with 1 base of the junction left unmatched. Germline V gives CDR1 SNHLY, CDR2 FYNNEI. CDR3 region: CASRDRGSGNTIYF. CDR3 coding DNA: TGTGCCAGCAGAGACAGGGGCTCTGGAAACACCATATATTTT.

The rearrangement links TRBV30 to TRBJ1-1, with D possibly matching TRBD1 (5 bases). The CDR3 totals 12 residues. Germline CDR1 is GTSNPN and CDR2 is SVGIG (reference sequence). Here the CDR3 DNA reads TGTGCTGGGGGGAGGGGTTACACTGAAGCTTTCTTT. It is translated as CAGGRGYTEAFF.

J is TRBJ2-5 and V is TRBV7-8; 7 positions match TRBD2. J gave up 10 bases and V 4 bases, and 9 bases lay outside the gene matches. The CDR3 contains 13 residues. The germline CDR1 and CDR2 sequences are SGHVS and FQNEAQ. The CDR3 coding sequence is TGTGCCAGCAGCTCCAGCGGGGTAGAAGACCAGTACTTC. It encodes CASSSSGVEDQYF.

Comment on this clone: Other DNA sequences in the same sample also yield this CDR3. The chain links TRBV6-6 to TRBJ2-7; TRBD1 agrees at 9 bases. V shed 0 bases and J 1 base; nucleotides not matched to a gene: 1. The germline gives CDR1 MNHNY, CDR2 SVGAGI (reference sequence). The CDR3 is 15 amino acids. CDR3 sequence: CASSYSGTGSYEQYF. CDR3 in DNA: TGTGCCAGCAGTTACTCTGGGACAGGGTCCTACGAGCAGTACTTC.

The chain carries TRBV7-6 and TRBJ2-1; perhaps TRBD1 as D (7 bases). This CDR3 has 15 residues. CDR1 and CDR2 (germline): SGHVS, FNYEAQ. The CDR3 spells CATRVRGGTYNEQFF. The CDR3 DNA sequence: TGTGCGACTAGAGTCAGAGGGGGCACCTACAATGAGCAGTTCTTC.

This chain joins TRBV6-1 and TRBJ1-2, with D unresolved. Trimming stripped 2 bases from V and 8 bases from J, with 15 bases between. The CDR3 extends over 14 amino acids. Germline loops: CDR1 MNHNS, CDR2 SASEGT. Here the CDR3 reads CASSEYGQIRGYTF. CDR3 in DNA: TGTGCCAGCAGTGAATATGGGCAGATTAGGGGCTACACCTTC.

The chain combines TRBV28 with TRBJ1-2, with a possible D match to TRBD1 (6 bases). Germline V gene lookup returns CDR1 MDHEN and CDR2 SYDVKM. V was trimmed by 8 bases and J by 7 bases, leaving 23 bases between them. There are 15 residues in the CDR3. DNA for the CDR3: TGTGCCAGCCGCGTACAGGGTGGTGCGGCGGGTGGCTACACCTTC. Translated: CASRVQGGAAGGYTF.

CDR3 protein: CASSLWSGGNTEAFF. In nucleotides, the CDR3 is TGTGCCAGCAGCTTATGGTCAGGGGGTAACACTGAAGCTTTCTTT. This sequence joins TRBV11-2 and TRBJ1-1; 7 bases match TRBD1. Trimming at V came to 2 bases and at J to 2 bases, leaving 5 bases not matched to a gene. The CDR3 runs to 15 residues. CDR1 is SGHAT, CDR2 FQNNGV, per germline.

The chain carries TRBV6-5 and TRBJ1-5, with D possibly being TRBD1 (6 bases). V shed 0 bases and J shed 2 bases, with 11 bases lying between them. The CDR3 has 16 residues. Germline CDR1 is MNHEY and CDR2 is SVGAGI. CDR3 DNA sequence: TGTGCCAGCAGTTACTCGACTGGGGGCGGCAATCAGCCCCAGCATTTT. Amino acids: CASSYSTGGGNQPQHF.

The chain carries TRBV2 and TRBJ2-1; D gene ambiguous. The ends were cut back, 5 bases at V and 3 bases at J, with 2 bases in the middle. Germline V gives CDR1 SNHLY, CDR2 FYNNEI. The CDR3 length is 11 residues. Written as DNA, the CDR3 is TGTGCCAGCAGTTACTACAATGAGCAGTTCTTC. It is translated as CASSYYNEQFF.

The gene calls are TRBV30 and TRBJ1-5; tentative D call: TRBD1 (5 bases). The germline V gene has CDR1 GTSNPN and CDR2 SVGIG (reference sequence). The length of the CDR3 is 14 residues. Trimming left V 2 bases short and J 7 bases short, with 15 bases between. CDR3 region: CAWSPRRAIQPQHF. The CDR3 coding sequence is TGTGCCTGGAGTCCACGCAGGGCCATCCAGCCCCAGCATTTT.

The chain joins TRBV18 to TRBJ2-1, with TRBD1 matching over 7 bases. The CDR3 spans 15 residues. Germline CDR1 and CDR2: KGHSH and LQKENI. J gave up 6 bases and V 5 bases, and 10 bases lay outside the gene matches. The CDR3 nucleotides are TGTGCCAGCTCATCCCGGGACAGAGGGATCAATGAGCAGTTCTTC. Amino acids: CASSSRDRGINEQFF.

This rearrangement joins TRBV18 to TRBJ2-7; no reliable D call. Germline V gene lookup returns CDR1 KGHSH and CDR2 LQKENI. V lost 3 bases and J 0 bases, leaving 9 bases between the germline ends. CDR3 size: 14 residues. Here the CDR3 reads CASSPPTSSYEQYF. CDR3 DNA: TGTGCCAGCTCACCCCCCACGAGCTCCTACGAGCAGTACTTC.

In its sample, this clone was seen a few times. This chain joins TRBV19 and TRBJ1-2, with D possibly matching TRBD1 (6 bases). The germline V gene encodes CDR1 LNHDA and CDR2 SQIVND (reference sequence). Trimming stripped 3 bases from V and 4 bases from J, with 18 bases between. The CDR3 extends over 16 amino acids. The CDR3 DNA is TGTGCCAGTAGTATTTCCTGCCAGGGGCCACCCTATGGCTACACCTTC. It specifies CASSISCQGPPYGYTF.